Listed below are T cell receptor beta chains from one sample, sequenced in a study of blood T cell repertoires in COVID-19. TCRdb's copy holds only in-frame clones and misses some; the assay was immunoSEQ multiplex PCR. The data contain some 260,000 clones, 88% of them seen just once; the ten biggest clones take up 0.99%. The sample comprised peripheral blood. All receptors come from a woman aged 40 to 55 who had recovered from COVID-19. The CDR3 runs from the conserved cysteine through the conserved F or W. Fields, in order: J gene, V gene, clone size, D gene, CDR3 DNA, CDR3 protein. D genes are given only for firm matches. Not every row has a clone size; where given, it reads once, few, many or a size class.

j_gene: TRBJ1-5; v_gene: TRBV12-3/TRBV12-4; abundance: once; d_gene: .; CDR3nt: TGTGCCACTACCAGCAGGGGAGGGCAGCCCCAGCATTTT; CDR3aa: CATTSRGGQPQHF
j_gene: TRBJ2-1; v_gene: TRBV29-1; abundance: .; d_gene: .; CDR3nt: TGCAGCGTTGAAGGGTCAGAGTTGCGGTACAATGAGCAGTTCTTC; CDR3aa: CSVEGSELRYNEQFF
j_gene: TRBJ2-3; v_gene: TRBV11-3; abundance: .; d_gene: .; CDR3nt: TGTGCCAGCAGCCGAGGTGTGAGGGCGCCCACAGATACGCAGTATTTT; CDR3aa: CASSRGVRAPTDTQYF
j_gene: TRBJ2-1; v_gene: TRBV14; abundance: .; d_gene: .; CDR3nt: TGTGCCAGCAGCCAAGGTGGACTCTACAATGAGCAGTTCTTC; CDR3aa: CASSQGGLYNEQFF
j_gene: TRBJ2-1; v_gene: TRBV27; abundance: .; d_gene: TRBD1; CDR3nt: TGTGCCAGCAGCTCCATGGGGACAGAACCTTACAATGAGCAGTTCTTC; CDR3aa: CASSSMGTEPYNEQFF
j_gene: TRBJ2-7; v_gene: TRBV30; abundance: once; d_gene: .; CDR3nt: TGTGCCTGGGCCCCCGTGGGGCCAGGGCAGTACTTC; CDR3aa: CAWAPVGPGQYF
j_gene: TRBJ2-7; v_gene: TRBV7-6; abundance: .; d_gene: TRBD2; CDR3nt: TGTGCCAGCAGCTCCCCTACTAGCGGGAGTGGTTACGAGCAGTACTTC; CDR3aa: CASSSPTSGSGYEQYF
j_gene: TRBJ1-5; v_gene: TRBV7-9; abundance: few; d_gene: .; CDR3nt: TGTGCCAGCAGCGAACTTGGGGGGAACCAGCCCCAGCATTTT; CDR3aa: CASSELGGNQPQHF
j_gene: TRBJ1-6; v_gene: TRBV27; abundance: .; d_gene: .; CDR3nt: TGTGCCAGCAGACCAGGGCGGACCTATAATTCACCCCTCCACTTT; CDR3aa: CASRPGRTYNSPLHF
j_gene: TRBJ2-5; v_gene: TRBV5-5; abundance: .; d_gene: TRBD1; CDR3nt: TGTGCCAGCAGCTCCGGGACAGGGGGCTATTGGGAGACCCAGTACTTC; CDR3aa: CASSSGTGGYWETQYF
j_gene: TRBJ1-5; v_gene: TRBV18; abundance: .; d_gene: TRBD1; CDR3nt: TGTGCCAGCTCACCCCAGGGGGCGAGCAATCAGCCCCAGCATTTT; CDR3aa: CASSPQGASNQPQHF
j_gene: TRBJ1-3; v_gene: TRBV20-1; abundance: .; d_gene: .; CDR3nt: TGCAGTGCTAGTCGGGGGATTGGGCACGGAGGTGGAAACACCATATATTTT; CDR3aa: CSASRGIGHGGGNTIYF
j_gene: TRBJ1-2; v_gene: TRBV18; abundance: .; d_gene: TRBD1; CDR3nt: TGTGCCAGCTCCCCGACAGGGGGCGGCTATGGCTACACCTTC; CDR3aa: CASSPTGGGYGYTF
j_gene: TRBJ2-1; v_gene: TRBV9; abundance: once; d_gene: TRBD2; CDR3nt: TGTGCCAGCAGCGTAGGGTCTAGCGGCTACAATGAGCAGTTCTTC; CDR3aa: CASSVGSSGYNEQFF
j_gene: TRBJ1-1; v_gene: TRBV7-8; abundance: .; d_gene: .; CDR3nt: TGTGCCAGCAGCTTATTCGGCCGGCGGGGGTGGGACACTGAAGCTTTCTTT; CDR3aa: CASSLFGRRGWDTEAFF
j_gene: TRBJ2-1; v_gene: TRBV24-1; abundance: .; d_gene: .; CDR3nt: TGTGCCACCAGTGATTTTGGCACTAGGGAGCCCACGGATCGGCAGTTCTTC; CDR3aa: CATSDFGTREPTDRQFF
j_gene: TRBJ2-4; v_gene: TRBV7-2; abundance: .; d_gene: .; CDR3nt: TGTGCCAGCAGTCAAGCGGGTTCGGGATCCGGACTGGTAAACATTCAGTACTTC; CDR3aa: CASSQAGSGSGLVNIQYF
j_gene: TRBJ1-2; v_gene: TRBV5-4; abundance: once; d_gene: TRBD1; CDR3nt: TGTGCCAGCAGCAACTTAGGTCACGGACAGGGCGCTAACTATGGCTACACCTTC; CDR3aa: CASSNLGHGQGANYGYTF
j_gene: TRBJ2-3; v_gene: TRBV27; abundance: once; d_gene: TRBD2; CDR3nt: TGTGCCAGCAGTCGGGGGGGCGTTGTGGTGGGCACAGATACGCAGTATTTT; CDR3aa: CASSRGGVVVGTDTQYF
j_gene: TRBJ1-2; v_gene: TRBV18; abundance: .; d_gene: .; CDR3nt: TGTGCCAGCTCACCTCAGGGCGCCTATGGCTACACCTTC; CDR3aa: CASSPQGAYGYTF
j_gene: TRBJ2-2; v_gene: TRBV5-1; abundance: .; d_gene: .; CDR3nt: TGCGCCAGCAGCTTGGCCGGGGGCGGGGAGCTGTTTTTT; CDR3aa: CASSLAGGGELFF
j_gene: TRBJ2-1; v_gene: TRBV4-3; abundance: .; d_gene: TRBD2; CDR3nt: TGCGCTAGCGGGAGAAGGACCTACAATGAGCAGTTCTTC; CDR3aa: CASGRRTYNEQFF
j_gene: TRBJ1-2; v_gene: TRBV6-1; abundance: .; d_gene: TRBD1; CDR3nt: TGTGCCAGCAGTGAAGCGCCGACAGGGGTAACGGGCTACACCTTC; CDR3aa: CASSEAPTGVTGYTF
j_gene: TRBJ1-1; v_gene: TRBV18; abundance: .; d_gene: .; CDR3nt: TGTGCCAGCTCACCTGGACAGCCGAACACTGAAGCTTTCTTT; CDR3aa: CASSPGQPNTEAFF
j_gene: TRBJ2-4; v_gene: TRBV30; abundance: .; d_gene: .; CDR3nt: TGTGCCTGCTCTAAAAACATTCAGTACTTC; CDR3aa: CACSKNIQYF
j_gene: TRBJ1-2; v_gene: TRBV20-1; abundance: .; d_gene: .; CDR3nt: TGCAGTGCTAGTTCGTCAGGGAGGGCTAACTATGGCTACACCTTC; CDR3aa: CSASSSGRANYGYTF
j_gene: TRBJ2-7; v_gene: TRBV14; abundance: .; d_gene: TRBD2; CDR3nt: TGTGCCAGCGGGCGCTCTAGCGGCACCTACGAGCAGTACTTC; CDR3aa: CASGRSSGTYEQYF
j_gene: TRBJ1-2; v_gene: TRBV7-2; abundance: .; d_gene: .; CDR3nt: TGTGCCAGCAGCCAGATGGCCGACTATGGCTACACCTTC; CDR3aa: CASSQMADYGYTF
j_gene: TRBJ2-1; v_gene: TRBV12-3/TRBV12-4; abundance: once; d_gene: .; CDR3nt: TGTGCCAGCAGTCCCCAGGGCCGTGAGCAGTTCTTC; CDR3aa: CASSPQGREQFF
j_gene: TRBJ1-5; v_gene: TRBV4-3; abundance: .; d_gene: TRBD1; CDR3nt: TGCGCCAGCAGCCGCGGGACAGGGGAGGATCAGCCCCAGCATTTT; CDR3aa: CASSRGTGEDQPQHF
j_gene: TRBJ1-2; v_gene: TRBV30; abundance: .; d_gene: .; CDR3nt: TGTGCCTGTGCCCCCCAGGGTGCCTATGGCTACACCTTC; CDR3aa: CACAPQGAYGYTF
j_gene: TRBJ1-1; v_gene: TRBV5-4; abundance: .; d_gene: .; CDR3nt: TGTGCCAGCAGCCAGGGTTCTCCCGAAGCTTTCTTT; CDR3aa: CASSQGSPEAFF
j_gene: TRBJ2-3; v_gene: TRBV5-1; abundance: .; d_gene: TRBD2; CDR3nt: TGCGCCAGCAGCTTGGGGTCTAGCGGGGGAGGTTTCTATACGCAGTATTTT; CDR3aa: CASSLGSSGGGFYTQYF
j_gene: TRBJ2-3; v_gene: TRBV7-2; abundance: few; d_gene: TRBD2; CDR3nt: TGTGCCAGCAGCCAGAGAGCGGGGAGAAGGACAGATACGCAGTATTTT; CDR3aa: CASSQRAGRRTDTQYF
j_gene: TRBJ2-1; v_gene: TRBV7-9; abundance: .; d_gene: TRBD2; CDR3nt: TGTGCCAGCAGCTTAGTTAGCGGGGGACACAATGAGCAGTTCTTC; CDR3aa: CASSLVSGGHNEQFF
j_gene: TRBJ1-2; v_gene: TRBV29-1; abundance: .; d_gene: .; CDR3nt: TGCAGCGTTCGGGTGGCAGGGACGGGGGGCTATGGCTACACCTTC; CDR3aa: CSVRVAGTGGYGYTF
j_gene: TRBJ2-7; v_gene: TRBV4-2; abundance: .; d_gene: TRBD2; CDR3nt: TGTGCCAGCAGCCAAGCCTTGAGCCAGACTAGCGACCTCTACGAGCAGTACTTC; CDR3aa: CASSQALSQTSDLYEQYF
j_gene: TRBJ1-2; v_gene: TRBV30; abundance: .; d_gene: TRBD1; CDR3nt: TGTGCCTGGAGCCGGACAGGGGGTGCGGGTGGCTACACCTTC; CDR3aa: CAWSRTGGAGGYTF
j_gene: TRBJ2-6; v_gene: TRBV24-1; abundance: .; d_gene: TRBD1; CDR3nt: TGTGCCACCAGTGACACCGGGACAGGGGGGGTCAACGTCCTGACTTTC; CDR3aa: CATSDTGTGGVNVLTF
j_gene: TRBJ2-7; v_gene: TRBV30; abundance: .; d_gene: TRBD2; CDR3nt: TGTGCCTGGAGCCCAAGACTAGCGGGAGCCTACGAGCAGTACTTC; CDR3aa: CAWSPRLAGAYEQYF
j_gene: TRBJ2-2; v_gene: TRBV6-1; abundance: few; d_gene: .; CDR3nt: TGTGCCAGCAGTGAAGCACCGGACACCGGGGAGCTGTTTTTT; CDR3aa: CASSEAPDTGELFF
j_gene: TRBJ1-1; v_gene: TRBV5-1; abundance: few; d_gene: TRBD1; CDR3nt: TGCGCCAGCAGCTACGGGACAGGGGGTGAGTTGGCGGCTTTCTTT; CDR3aa: CASSYGTGGELAAFF
j_gene: TRBJ2-3; v_gene: TRBV15; abundance: .; d_gene: TRBD1; CDR3nt: TGTGCCACTCAGGGGGTATCGGCAGATACGCAGTATTTT; CDR3aa: CATQGVSADTQYF
j_gene: TRBJ1-6; v_gene: TRBV7-2; abundance: .; d_gene: .; CDR3nt: TGTGCCAGCAGCGCCGGACAGATGGGTTCACCCCTCCACTTT; CDR3aa: CASSAGQMGSPLHF
j_gene: TRBJ1-4; v_gene: TRBV4-3; abundance: .; d_gene: .; CDR3nt: TGCGCCAGCAGCCATTACATAGACAGATCTAATGAAAAACTGTTTTTT; CDR3aa: CASSHYIDRSNEKLFF
j_gene: TRBJ1-2; v_gene: TRBV27; abundance: .; d_gene: .; CDR3nt: TGTGCCAGCAGTTTATTGGGCGGGTGGGGCTACACCTTC; CDR3aa: CASSLLGGWGYTF
j_gene: TRBJ1-4; v_gene: TRBV2; abundance: few; d_gene: TRBD1; CDR3nt: TGTGCCAGCAGAGCGGGACAGGGAGGGGGGAAACTGTTTTTT; CDR3aa: CASRAGQGGGKLFF
j_gene: TRBJ1-2; v_gene: TRBV30; abundance: .; d_gene: .; CDR3nt: TGTGCCTGGACGGCGGGCAGGAACCACCGAAACTATGGCTACACCTTC; CDR3aa: CAWTAGRNHRNYGYTF
j_gene: TRBJ2-5; v_gene: TRBV5-4; abundance: .; d_gene: .; CDR3nt: TGTGCCAGCAGCTTGAGGGGGGCGGGAGAGTACCAAGAGACCCAGTACTTC; CDR3aa: CASSLRGAGEYQETQYF
j_gene: TRBJ2-1; v_gene: TRBV7-3; abundance: .; d_gene: TRBD2; CDR3nt: TGTGCCAGCAGCCAGCGGGTGGGGGCTAGCGGGCGCTACAATGAGCAGTTCTTC; CDR3aa: CASSQRVGASGRYNEQFF
j_gene: TRBJ2-2; v_gene: TRBV3-1/TRBV3-2; abundance: .; d_gene: .; CDR3nt: TGTGCCAGCAGCCAAGGGAGGGCCACCGGGGAGCTGTTTTTT; CDR3aa: CASSQGRATGELFF
j_gene: TRBJ1-1; v_gene: TRBV5-1; abundance: .; d_gene: TRBD1; CDR3nt: TGCGCCAGCAGCGTCGGACAGGGGGTAAGGACTGAAGCTTTCTTT; CDR3aa: CASSVGQGVRTEAFF